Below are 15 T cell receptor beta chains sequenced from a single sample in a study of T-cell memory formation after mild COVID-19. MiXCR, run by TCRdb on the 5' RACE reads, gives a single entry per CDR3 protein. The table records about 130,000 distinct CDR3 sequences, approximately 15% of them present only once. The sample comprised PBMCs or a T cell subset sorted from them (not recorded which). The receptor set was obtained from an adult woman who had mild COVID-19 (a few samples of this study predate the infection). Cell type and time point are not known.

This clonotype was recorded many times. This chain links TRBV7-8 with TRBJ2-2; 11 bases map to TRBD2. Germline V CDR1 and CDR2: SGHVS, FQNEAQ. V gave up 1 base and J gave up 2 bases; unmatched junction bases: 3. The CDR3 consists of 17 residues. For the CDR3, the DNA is TGTGCCAGCAGCTTAGTTCTAGCGGGAGGAAACACCGGGGAGCTGTTTTTT. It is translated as CASSLVLAGGNTGELFF.

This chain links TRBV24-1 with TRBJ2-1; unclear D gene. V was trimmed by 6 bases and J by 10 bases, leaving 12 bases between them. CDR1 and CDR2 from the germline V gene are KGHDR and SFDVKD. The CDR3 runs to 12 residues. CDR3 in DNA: TGTGCCACCAGTCCCCATGGAAGGGAGCAGTTCTTC. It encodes CATSPHGREQFF.

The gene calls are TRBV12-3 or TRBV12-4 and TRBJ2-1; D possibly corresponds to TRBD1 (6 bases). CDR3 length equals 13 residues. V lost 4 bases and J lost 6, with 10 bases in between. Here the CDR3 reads CASSSQGGNEQFF. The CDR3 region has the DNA TGTGCCAGCAGTTCCCAAGGGGGCAATGAGCAGTTCTTC.

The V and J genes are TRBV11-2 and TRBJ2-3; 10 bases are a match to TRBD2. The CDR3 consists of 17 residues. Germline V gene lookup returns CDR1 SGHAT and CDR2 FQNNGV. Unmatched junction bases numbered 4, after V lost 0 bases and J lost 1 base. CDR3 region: CASSLDRGTSGTDTQYF. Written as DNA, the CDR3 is TGTGCCAGCAGCTTAGACAGGGGGACTAGCGGCACAGATACGCAGTATTTT. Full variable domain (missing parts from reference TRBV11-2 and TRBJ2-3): EAGVAQSPRYKIIEKRQSVAFWCNPISGHATLYWYQQILGQGPKLLIQFQNNGVVDDSQLPKDRFSAERLKGVDSTLKIQPAKLEDSAVYLCASSLDRGTSGTDTQYFGPGTRLTVL.

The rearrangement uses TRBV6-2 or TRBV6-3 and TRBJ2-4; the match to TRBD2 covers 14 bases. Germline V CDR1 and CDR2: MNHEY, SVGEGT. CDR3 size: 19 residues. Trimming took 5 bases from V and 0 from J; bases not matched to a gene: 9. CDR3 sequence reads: CASSPRLAGGILAKNIQYF. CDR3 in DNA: TGTGCCAGCAGTCCCCGACTAGCGGGGGGGATCCTAGCCAAAAACATTCAGTACTTC.

The CDR3 is CASSYSGQGPYNEQFF. CDR3 coding DNA: TGTGCCAGCAGTTACTCCGGACAGGGCCCCTACAATGAGCAGTTCTTC. V usage is TRBV6-5 and J usage is TRBJ2-1; 8 bases are shared with TRBD1. The V gene end was trimmed by 0 bases and the J gene end by 2 bases; junction bases not matched to a gene: 3. Germline loops: CDR1 MNHEY, CDR2 SVGAGI. The CDR3 runs to 16 residues.

The CDR3 sequence is CASSARRVGTEAFF. The CDR3 DNA reads TGTGCCAGCAGTGCTCGAAGGGTAGGCACTGAAGCTTTCTTT. The chain employs TRBV25-1 and TRBJ1-1; D unclear. The ends were cut back, 4 bases at V and 4 bases at J, with 13 bases in the middle. The CDR3 covers 14 residues. Germline lookup yields CDR1 MGHDK and CDR2 SYGVNS.

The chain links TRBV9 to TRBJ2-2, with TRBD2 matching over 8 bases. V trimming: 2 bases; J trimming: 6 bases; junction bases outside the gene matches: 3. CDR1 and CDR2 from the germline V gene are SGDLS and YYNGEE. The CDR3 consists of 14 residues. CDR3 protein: CASSVGLASGELFF. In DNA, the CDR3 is TGTGCCAGCAGCGTTGGACTAGCCTCCGGGGAGCTGTTTTTT.

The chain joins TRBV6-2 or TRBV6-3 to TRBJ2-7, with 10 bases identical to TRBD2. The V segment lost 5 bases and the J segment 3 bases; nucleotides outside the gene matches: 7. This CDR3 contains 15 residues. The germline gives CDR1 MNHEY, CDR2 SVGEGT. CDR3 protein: CASSPSGSGHYEQYF. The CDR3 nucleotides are TGTGCCAGCAGTCCTAGCGGGAGTGGCCACTACGAGCAGTACTTC.

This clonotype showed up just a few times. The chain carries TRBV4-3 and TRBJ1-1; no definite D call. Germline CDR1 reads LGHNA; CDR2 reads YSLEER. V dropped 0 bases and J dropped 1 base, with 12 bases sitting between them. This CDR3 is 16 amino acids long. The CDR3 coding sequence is TGCGCCAGCAGCCAAGATCCTGGGTTGGGGAACACTGAAGCTTTCTTT. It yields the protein CASSQDPGLGNTEAFF.

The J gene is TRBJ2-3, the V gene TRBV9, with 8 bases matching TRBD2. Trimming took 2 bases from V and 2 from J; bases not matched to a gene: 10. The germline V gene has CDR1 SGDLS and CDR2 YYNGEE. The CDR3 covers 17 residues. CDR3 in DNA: TGTGCCAGCAGCGTTTCCGGCGGGGGGACCCACACAGATACGCAGTATTTT. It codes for CASSVSGGGTHTDTQYF.

The CDR3 DNA is TGTGCCAGCAGTCCCCGCCGACAGGAGATCCCCTCTGGGGCCAACGTCCTGACTTTC. Translated, it gives CASSPRRQEIPSGANVLTF. The chain is built from TRBV27 and TRBJ2-6; a possible D gene is TRBD1 (6 bases). The CDR3 is made up of 19 amino acids. Germline CDR1 MNHEY, CDR2 SMNVEV (reference sequence). The germline V and J ends were trimmed by 5 bases and 0 bases, with 20 bases remaining between them.

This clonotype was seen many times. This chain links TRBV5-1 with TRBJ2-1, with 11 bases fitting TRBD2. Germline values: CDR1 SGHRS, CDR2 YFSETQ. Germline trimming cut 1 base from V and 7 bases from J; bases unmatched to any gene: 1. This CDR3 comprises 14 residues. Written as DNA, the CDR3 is TGCGCCAGCAGCTTGACTAGCGGGAGTAATGAGCAGTTCTTC. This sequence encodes CASSLTSGSNEQFF.

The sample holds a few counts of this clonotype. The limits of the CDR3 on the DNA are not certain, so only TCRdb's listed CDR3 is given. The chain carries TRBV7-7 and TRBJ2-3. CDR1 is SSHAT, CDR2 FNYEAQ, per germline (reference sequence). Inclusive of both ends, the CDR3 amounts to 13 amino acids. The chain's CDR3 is CASSYTFGDTQYF.

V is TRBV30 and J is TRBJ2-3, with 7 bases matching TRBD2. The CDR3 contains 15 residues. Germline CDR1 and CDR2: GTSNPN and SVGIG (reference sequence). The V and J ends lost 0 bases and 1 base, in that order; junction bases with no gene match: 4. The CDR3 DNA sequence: TGTGCCTGGAGTGTTGGAGCGGGACGCACAGATACGCAGTATTTT. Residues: CAWSVGAGRTDTQYF.